A single sample is the source of the 26 T cell receptor beta chains below, sequenced in a study of blood T cell repertoires in COVID-19. Some clones are missing from TCRdb's copy, which holds only in-frame ones; the method was immunoSEQ multiplex PCR. The sample records about 190,000 clones, about nine tenths being singletons. The sequencing input was peripheral blood. The receptors were gathered from a middle-aged man with acute or convalescent COVID-19.

The chain uses TRBV6-6 and TRBJ2-3; the match to TRBD2 covers 11 bases. V lost 5 bases, J lost 5 bases, and 9 bases stayed unmatched. This CDR3 contains 16 residues. Germline lookup yields CDR1 MNHNY and CDR2 SVGAGI (reference sequence). CDR3 region: CASSPLLAGGGDTQYF. As DNA, the CDR3 is TGTGCCAGCAGTCCCCTCCTAGCGGGGGGTGGAGATACGCAGTATTTT.

Here the CDR3 DNA reads TGTGCCAGCAGCGCTCGGACAGGGAGGGATGAAAAACTGTTTTTT. Amino acid sequence: CASSARTGRDEKLFF. The chain links TRBV5-8 to TRBJ1-4, with TRBD1 matching over 8 bases. CDR3 length: 15 amino acids. The germline V gene encodes CDR1 SGHTS and CDR2 YDEGEE. Trimming removed 4 bases from V and 6 bases from J; junction bases left unmatched: 8.

The chain employs TRBV29-1 and TRBJ1-5; 7 nucleotides agree with TRBD1. Germline V gene sequence: CDR1 SQVTM, CDR2 ANQGSEA. V trimming: 7 bases; J trimming: 4 bases; junction bases outside the gene matches: 4. The CDR3 length is 12 residues. The CDR3 protein is CSASTGNQPQHF. CDR3 DNA: TGCAGCGCCTCGACAGGGAATCAGCCCCAGCATTTT.

The chain is built from TRBV5-8 and TRBJ2-4; possibly TRBD1 for D (6 bases). This CDR3 has 13 residues. CDR1 SGHTS and CDR2 YDEGEE come from the germline V gene. Between the trimmed V and J ends, which lost 3 bases and 8 bases, there was a span of 12 bases. CDR3 loop: CASSSAQGYIQYF. CDR3 sequence (DNA): TGTGCCAGCAGCTCGGCCCAGGGGTACATTCAGTACTTC.

The J gene is TRBJ2-7, the V gene TRBV4-1; a possible D gene is TRBD1 (6 bases). The CDR3 loop spans 15 amino acids. CDR1 is MGHRA and CDR2 is YSYEKL in the germline V gene. With 1 base removed from V and 3 bases from J, the gap between germline ends came to 13 bases. DNA for the CDR3: TGCGCCAGCAGCCAAGCTATGACAGGTTTCTACGAGCAGTACTTC. Its translation is CASSQAMTGFYEQYF.

This clone was counted between two and nine times. This chain joins TRBV5-4 and TRBJ2-5; D gene ambiguous. The germline V gene has CDR1 SGHNT and CDR2 YYREEE (reference sequence). This CDR3 has 13 amino acids. V was clipped by 3 bases and J by 7 bases, with 13 bases between them. CDR3: CASSSYSPGTQYF. The CDR3 coding sequence is TGTGCCAGCAGCTCCTACAGTCCCGGGACCCAGTACTTC.

V and J are TRBV5-5 and TRBJ2-5, with TRBD2 matching 8 bases. The ends lost 4 bases at V and 4 bases at J; junction bases unmatched: 6. The CDR3 covers 14 residues. The V gene's germline CDR1 is SGHKS and CDR2 YYEKEE (reference sequence). CDR3 sequence (DNA): TGTGCCAGCAGCCGAATAGCGGGGCCAGAGACCCAGTACTTC. Protein product: CASSRIAGPETQYF.

V gene TRBV7-9 combines with J gene TRBJ1-3, with 8 nucleotides matching TRBD1. Germline V gives CDR1 SEHNR, CDR2 FQNEAQ (reference sequence). This CDR3 spans 16 amino acids. With 3 bases clipped from V and 3 bases from J, the junction kept 7 bases outside the gene matches. CDR3 in DNA: TGTGCCAGCAGCTTCAGCGGGACAGGAGTTGGAAACACCATATATTTT. It encodes CASSFSGTGVGNTIYF.

The chain is built from TRBV2 and TRBJ2-1; 7 bases map to TRBD2. Germline values: CDR1 SNHLY, CDR2 FYNNEI. The CDR3 sequence is 14 residues long. Unmatched junction bases numbered 3, after V lost 7 bases and J lost 0 bases. The CDR3 DNA follows: TGTGCCAGCAAAGCGGGAAGCTCCTACAATGAGCAGTTCTTC. It specifies CASKAGSSYNEQFF.

The chain combines TRBV3-1 (or the pseudogene TRBV3-2) with TRBJ2-7; 9 bases are a match to TRBD1. Germline V gene lookup returns CDR1 LGHDT and CDR2 YNNKEL (reference sequence). The CDR3 length is 15 residues. V gave up 4 bases and J gave up 1 base; unmatched junction bases: 5. This chain's CDR3 is CASSPLGQGSYEQYF. Here the CDR3 DNA reads TGTGCCAGCAGCCCACTAGGACAGGGGTCCTACGAGCAGTACTTC.

The chain couples TRBV20-1 to TRBJ1-6; D remains unclear. V was trimmed by 5 bases and J by 14 bases, leaving 10 bases between them. Per germline, CDR1 DFQATT and CDR2 SNEGSKA (reference sequence). The CDR3 sequence is 10 residues long. The DNA for the CDR3 is TGCAGTGCTGCAAAGGCGGCCCTCCACTTT. Translation: CSAAKAALHF.

The chain employs TRBV5-1 and TRBJ2-2; D is possibly TRBD1 (8 bases). The germline gives CDR1 SGHRS, CDR2 YFSETQ. The CDR3 runs to 15 residues. V gave up 7 bases and J gave up 1 base, with 14 bases separating them. CDR3 DNA: TGCGCCAGCCGGGGAGGGACAGGGAACACCGGGGAGCTGTTTTTT. It codes for CASRGGTGNTGELFF.

CDR3 bases: TGCGCCAGCAGTGATTTTGGGACAGCCCAAGAGACCCAGTACTTC. This gives the protein CASSDFGTAQETQYF. The rearrangement uses TRBV10-2 and TRBJ2-5; 7 bases align to TRBD1. The V gene end was trimmed by 3 bases and the J gene end by 1 base; junction bases not matched to a gene: 5. Germline assignment: CDR1 WSHSY and CDR2 SAAADI. The CDR3 length is 15 residues.

This chain uses TRBV10-2 with TRBJ2-5; 10 bases match TRBD2. The J segment lost 2 bases and the V segment lost 9 bases, leaving 6 bases of the junction unmatched. This CDR3 comprises 14 residues. Germline V lookup: CDR1 WSHSY, CDR2 SAAADI. CDR3 DNA sequence: TGCGCCAGTCTAGCGGGGGCTCCTCAAGAGACCCAGTACTTC. Residues: CASLAGAPQETQYF.

This clone was seen many times. The CDR3 DNA sequence: TGTGCCAGCAGCTTGAGCGGGACAGGGTATAGCAATCAGCCCCAGCATTTT. The encoded protein is CASSLSGTGYSNQPQHF. The chain uses TRBV5-6 and TRBJ1-5, with 9 bases matching TRBD1. The CDR3 has 17 amino acids. Germline-derived CDR1 and CDR2 are SGHDT and YYEEEE. V lost 1 base, J lost 0 bases, and 5 bases stayed unmatched.

This clone showed up just once. The chain combines TRBV7-6 with TRBJ2-1, with 12 positions matching TRBD2. With V trimmed by 4 bases and J by 7 bases, 2 bases remained unmatched. CDR1 is SGHVS, CDR2 FNYEAQ, per germline. The CDR3 loop spans 14 amino acids. The CDR3 nucleotides are TGTGCCAGCAGCTCGACTAGCGGGGGTAATGAGCAGTTCTTC. Its protein is CASSSTSGGNEQFF.

The V gene is TRBV7-9, the J gene TRBJ2-7; TRBD2 is a possible D gene (6 bases). V was cut by 1 base and J by 6 bases, with 13 bases left in between. Germline lookup yields CDR1 SEHNR and CDR2 FQNEAQ (reference sequence). This CDR3 has 14 amino acids. The CDR3 protein is CASSLVWGGGEQYF. The CDR3 coding sequence is TGTGCCAGCAGCTTAGTCTGGGGAGGCGGCGAGCAGTACTTC.

The chain has TRBV28 and TRBJ2-2; 13 nucleotides agree with TRBD2. The V and J ends lost 2 bases and 0 bases, in that order; junction bases with no gene match: 6. Germline CDR1 and CDR2: MDHEN and SYDVKM. The CDR3 has 19 residues. CDR3 in amino acids: CASSLGGLAGFTNTGELFF. The CDR3 region has the DNA TGTGCCAGCAGTTTAGGGGGACTAGCGGGATTTACGAACACCGGGGAGCTGTTTTTT. Complete variable domain (other parts from reference TRBV28 and TRBJ2-2): DVKVTQSSRYLVKRTGEKVFLECVQDMDHENMFWYRQDPGLGLRLIYFSYDVKMKEKGDIPEGYSVSREKKERFSLILESASTNQTSMYLCASSLGGLAGFTNTGELFFGEGSRLTVL.

A remark on this clone: The sample holds other DNA sequences that translate to the same CDR3. V usage is TRBV5-6 and J usage is TRBJ2-3; D not resolved. V lost 3 bases to trimming and J lost 0 bases, with 5 bases between them. Per the germline V gene, CDR1 is SGHDT and CDR2 is YYEEEE. The CDR3 has 13 residues. The CDR3 sequence: CASSSGSTDTQYF. CDR3 DNA sequence: TGTGCCAGCAGCTCCGGTAGCACAGATACGCAGTATTTT.

The chain combines TRBV11-3 with TRBJ2-5, with no clear D. The CDR3 has 13 residues. Germline CDR1 is SGHNT and CDR2 is YENEEA. Trimming cost V 1 base and J 5 bases, with 8 bases left between them. In nucleotides, the CDR3 is TGTGCCAGCAGCTTAGCGAGGTGGGAGACCCAGTACTTC. Encoded protein: CASSLARWETQYF.

The chain has TRBV7-2 and TRBJ2-2, with D possibly being TRBD1 (7 bases). V lost 4 bases and J lost 2, with 11 bases in between. Germline values: CDR1 SGHTA, CDR2 FQGNSA. This CDR3 is built from 15 residues. CDR3 sequence (DNA): TGTGCCAGCAGCTCAGGGGGGATTAACACCGGGGAGCTGTTTTTT. Amino acids: CASSSGGINTGELFF.

The chain uses TRBV19 and TRBJ2-1; 8 nucleotides align to TRBD2. The CDR3 length is 17 residues. Germline CDR1 reads LNHDA; CDR2 reads SQIVND (reference sequence). The junction had 10 bases not matched to a gene; V was cut back by 4 bases and J by 2 bases. The CDR3 here is CASSTGGWRGAYNEQFF. The CDR3 nucleotides are TGTGCCAGTAGTACAGGAGGGTGGCGGGGGGCCTACAATGAGCAGTTCTTC.

This chain connects TRBV3-1 (or the pseudogene TRBV3-2) to TRBJ2-5; TRBD2 matches 11 bases. The CDR3 runs to 16 residues. Germline-derived CDR1 and CDR2 are LGHDT and YNNKEL (reference sequence). With 3 bases clipped from V and 6 bases from J, the junction kept 9 bases outside the gene matches. CDR3 protein: CASSHFSGGAGKTQYF. In nucleotides, the CDR3 is TGTGCCAGCAGCCATTTTAGCGGGGGGGCCGGGAAGACCCAGTACTTC.

The J gene is TRBJ1-5, the V gene TRBV4-2; D gene ambiguous. CDR1 is LGHNA and CDR2 is YNFKEQ in the germline V gene. The CDR3 has 15 residues. The ends were cut back, 2 bases at V and 0 bases at J, with 8 bases in the middle. This CDR3 is CASSQSGYSNQPQHF. In DNA form, the CDR3 reads TGTGCCAGCAGCCAATCCGGTTATAGCAATCAGCCCCAGCATTTT.

The table lists this clone with a count of one. The chain carries TRBV2 and TRBJ2-3, with TRBD2 matching over 15 bases. CDR3 length: 19 amino acids. Trimming cost V 6 bases and J 0 bases; bases outside gene matches: 10. CDR1 is SNHLY, CDR2 FYNNEI, per germline. The chain's CDR3 is CASRARGLAGGLSTDTQYF. The CDR3 DNA is TGTGCCAGCAGGGCTAGAGGACTAGCGGGGGGGCTTAGCACAGATACGCAGTATTTT.

This clone has just one count. The chain uses TRBV5-1 and TRBJ1-6, with D uncertain. The germline CDR1 and CDR2 sequences are SGHRS and YFSETQ. The CDR3 has 13 amino acids. V was cut by 2 bases and J by 8 bases, with 8 bases left in between. CDR3 sequence: CASSFTGDSPLHF. The CDR3 coding sequence is TGCGCCAGCAGCTTTACTGGTGATTCACCCCTCCACTTT. Full variable domain (outside the CDR3, taken from reference TRBV5-1 and TRBJ1-6): KAGVTQTPRYLIKTRGQQVTLSCSPISGHRSVSWYQQTPGQGLQFLFEYFSETQRNKGNFPGRFSGRQFSNSRSEMNVSTLELGDSALYLCASSFTGDSPLHFGNGTRLTVT.